These T cell receptor beta chains were read from a single sample in a study of blood T cell repertoires in COVID-19. Only in-frame clones appear in the TCRdb table, and some are missing; sequencing was by immunoSEQ multiplex PCR. Altogether about 300,000 clones are present, about 90% being singletons, with the ten largest covering under 6%. The sequencing input was PBMCs or T cells enriched from blood (not recorded which). These receptors all stem from a woman in her twenties or thirties who had recovered from COVID-19. Both conserved end residues are part of each CDR3. Size values are once, few and many counts, or a class for expanded clones, and some rows have none.

J gene	V gene	clone size	CDR3 protein
TRBJ1-4	TRBV11-2	-	CASSRYRATNEKLFF
TRBJ2-7	TRBV5-1	-	CASSREGTLLVEQYF
TRBJ1-2	TRBV7-2	-	CASSSGPTGANYGYTF
TRBJ2-7	TRBV29-1	-	CSTEGVKPPYEQYF
TRBJ2-1	TRBV9	-	CASSADRGRNEQFF
TRBJ1-5	TRBV20-1	-	CSASIGPALGQPQHF
TRBJ2-2	TRBV6-5	-	CASSFRRLAGTGELFF
TRBJ2-1	TRBV6-2/TRBV6-3	-	CASSWDRSRNEQFF
TRBJ1-4	TRBV30	-	CAWSLGQGSEGGLFF
TRBJ2-1	TRBV6-4	-	CASSLSWGSGGVSNEQFF
TRBJ2-2	TRBV5-1	-	CASSLNRDRTGELFF
TRBJ1-1	TRBV7-9	-	CASSLGQVSLNTEAFF
TRBJ2-2	TRBV29-1	once	CSVRVAMAGELFF
TRBJ2-2	TRBV10-3	-	CAIMQGNTGELFF
TRBJ2-3	TRBV6-5	-	CASSQTSGGDTQYF
TRBJ1-1	TRBV11-2	-	CASSPLTEAFF